A single sample is the source of the 7 T cell receptor beta chains below, sequenced in a study of shared clonotypes between healthy human individuals. Assay: immunoSEQ multiplex PCR; the TCRdb copy retains only in-frame clones and omits some. The data hold about 870,000 clones, with over 90% observed a single time. The naive CD8 fraction comprised CD45RO-negative cells positively selected for CCR7 and excluded terminally differentiated effector memory CD45RA+ cells. Source material: naive CD8+ T cells sorted from blood. Receptors were obtained from a young man in good health.

The chain has TRBV10-1 and TRBJ2-1; 9 nucleotides match TRBD2. With 4 bases clipped from V and 0 bases from J, the junction kept 7 bases outside the gene matches. Germline V lookup: CDR1 WNHNN, CDR2 SYGVQD (reference sequence). The CDR3 extends over 17 amino acids. CDR3 DNA: TGCGCCAGCAGTGGACTAGCGGAACGAAGCTCCTACAATGAGCAGTTCTTC. It encodes CASSGLAERSSYNEQFF.

The chain has TRBV27 and TRBJ2-1; 13 nucleotides line up with TRBD2. With V trimmed by 6 bases and J by 5 bases, 4 bases remained unmatched. Germline V gene lookup returns CDR1 MNHEY and CDR2 SMNVEV (reference sequence). The CDR3 totals 15 residues. CDR3 loop: CASSHGTSGNNEQFF. Here the CDR3 DNA reads TGTGCCAGCAGCCATGGGACTAGCGGGAACAATGAGCAGTTCTTC.

V gene TRBV29-1 combines with J gene TRBJ2-7; 8 bases align to TRBD2. This CDR3 comprises 15 residues. CDR1 SQVTM and CDR2 ANQGSEA come from the germline V gene. The V and J ends lost 0 bases and 3 bases, in that order; junction bases with no gene match: 7. The CDR3 spells CSVEDWASGLYEQYF. Here the CDR3 DNA reads TGCAGCGTTGAAGATTGGGCTAGCGGGCTCTACGAGCAGTACTTC.

This clone was detected once. This chain links TRBV9 with TRBJ2-2; 9 bases are shared with TRBD1. The CDR3 loop spans 16 amino acids. V lost 3 bases and J lost 0; bases outside the gene matches: 3. Germline loops: CDR1 SGDLS, CDR2 YYNGEE. CDR3 in amino acids: CASSEWDRANTGELFF. The CDR3 bases are TGTGCCAGCAGCGAATGGGACAGGGCGAACACCGGGGAGCTGTTTTTT.

The genes are TRBV7-9 and TRBJ2-5; D ambiguous. Germline CDR1 is SEHNR and CDR2 is FQNEAQ (reference sequence). The CDR3 extends over 14 amino acids. Trimming stripped 5 bases from V and 5 bases from J, with 15 bases between. This chain's CDR3 is CASSRAQSLETQYF. The CDR3 DNA sequence: TGTGCCAGCAGCCGAGCTCAGAGCTTGGAGACCCAGTACTTC. Looking up the rest from reference TRBV7-9 and TRBJ2-5 gives the full variable domain: DTGVSQNPRHKITKRGQNVTFRCDPISEHNRLYWYRQTLGQGPEFLTYFQNEAQLEKSRLLSDRFSAERPKGSFSTLEIQRTEQGDSAMYLCASSRAQSLETQYFGPGTRLLVL.

This CDR3 reads CASSLWGRVTGELFF. The DNA for the CDR3 is TGTGCCAGCAGTTTGTGGGGGAGAGTCACCGGGGAGCTGTTTTTT. This sequence joins TRBV28 and TRBJ2-2; D could derive from TRBD1 or TRBD2 (5 bases each). Germline CDR1 MDHEN, CDR2 SYDVKM. The CDR3 contains 15 residues. V dropped 3 bases and J dropped 4 bases, with 12 bases sitting between them.

This sequence joins TRBV7-6 and TRBJ1-1; D gene ambiguous. Germline CDR1 and CDR2: SGHVS and FNYEAQ. V lost 1 base and J 2 bases, leaving 14 bases between the germline ends. This CDR3 is 16 amino acids long. CDR3 bases: TGTGCCAGCAGCTTAGTTCCGGGGTTCGTAAACACTGAAGCTTTCTTT. This sequence encodes CASSLVPGFVNTEAFF.